This entry lists 21 T cell receptor beta chains sequenced from one sample in a study of blood T cell repertoires in COVID-19 (TCRdb year 2020). The library was produced with the immunoSEQ multiplex PCR assay. Not all clones reach the TCRdb copy of this immuneACCESS table, which keeps in-frame sequences only. Checked studies attribute under half of the gap to unresolved V genes and leave the rest unexplained. This sample gives about 240,000 clones in total; 82% of them show up just once. 9.5% to 15% of the sample goes to the ten largest clones. Specimen: peripheral blood. Receptors were obtained from a woman aged 55-75 years with active or convalescent COVID-19.

The genes are TRBV7-2 and TRBJ1-2; 8 bases fit TRBD1. Germline V lookup: CDR1 SGHTA, CDR2 FQGNSA. The length of the CDR3 is 14 residues. The J segment lost 2 bases and the V segment lost 4 bases, leaving 3 bases of the junction unmatched. The CDR3 region has the DNA TGTGCCAGCAGCTCCCGGACAGGGAACTATGGCTACACCTTC. It yields the protein CASSSRTGNYGYTF. Full variable domain (remainder filled in from reference TRBV7-2 and TRBJ1-2): GAGVSQSPSNKVTEKGKDVELRCDPISGHTALYWYRQSLGQGLEFLIYFQGNSAPDKSGLPSDRFSAERTGGSVSTLTIQRTQQEDSAVYLCASSSRTGNYGYTFGSGTRLTVV.

The chain has TRBV18 and TRBJ1-4; 9 bases align to TRBD1. The CDR3 spans 15 residues. V was pared by 8 bases and J by 8 bases, with 12 bases of the junction left unmatched. Germline CDR1 is KGHSH and CDR2 is LQKENI. The chain's CDR3 is CASTPTGQGREKLFF. The CDR3 nucleotides read TGTGCCAGCACCCCCACGGGACAGGGAAGGGAAAAACTGTTTTTT.

This chain uses TRBV2 with TRBJ1-1; TRBD1 might be the D (6 bases). The CDR3 extends over 16 amino acids. From germline, CDR1 is SNHLY and CDR2 FYNNEI. Trimming removed 6 bases at V and 3 bases at J, with 20 bases between. Written as DNA, the CDR3 is TGTGCCAGCAGCCCCGGCTTGGAGGGGGGGGACACTGAAGCTTTCTTT. This encodes CASSPGLEGGDTEAFF.

The CDR3 spells CASSLDSGGAHNEQFF. DNA for the CDR3: TGCGCCAGCAGCTTGGATAGCGGGGGGGCCCACAATGAGCAGTTCTTC. The V gene is TRBV5-1, the J gene TRBJ2-1, with TRBD2 identical over 11 bases. The CDR3 covers 16 residues. The J segment lost 5 bases and the V segment lost 0 bases, leaving 4 bases of the junction unmatched. Germline V gives CDR1 SGHRS, CDR2 YFSETQ.

V is TRBV3-1 (or the pseudogene TRBV3-2) and J is TRBJ2-5; TRBD1 matches 8 bases. The length of the CDR3 is 13 residues. Germline trimming cut 1 base from V and 14 bases from J; bases unmatched to any gene: 9. Looked up from germline, CDR1 is LGHDT and CDR2 is YNNKEL (reference sequence). CDR3 coding DNA: TGTGCCAGCAGCCAAGTCTATGGGGACAGGCTTTACTTC. Its translation is CASSQVYGDRLYF.

The chain uses TRBV19 and TRBJ1-2; D is perhaps TRBD1 (5 bases). Trimming removed 3 bases at V and 4 bases at J, with 12 bases between. CDR3 length: 14 residues. Germline V gives CDR1 LNHDA, CDR2 SQIVND (reference sequence). The DNA for the CDR3 is TGTGCCAGTAGTATCGGGGGTATCCTCTATGGCTACACCTTC. Protein product: CASSIGGILYGYTF.

The V gene is TRBV2, the J gene TRBJ2-3; 14 bases fit TRBD2. Germline V gives CDR1 SNHLY, CDR2 FYNNEI. With 6 bases clipped from V and 4 bases from J, the junction kept 3 bases outside the gene matches. CDR3 length: 15 residues. For the CDR3, the DNA is TGTGCCAGCAGGCGACTAGCGGGGGGGCCAGATACGCAGTATTTT. Translation gives CASRRLAGGPDTQYF.

This chain joins TRBV11-2 and TRBJ2-2, with D maybe TRBD2 (7 bases). CDR3 length equals 14 residues. Trimming took off 3 bases at V and 6 bases at J, with 11 bases between the two ends. The germline gives CDR1 SGHAT, CDR2 FQNNGV. DNA of the CDR3: TGTGCCAGCAGCTTGAGGGGGGGGCCCGGGGAGCTGTTTTTT. Translated: CASSLRGGPGELFF.

The chain carries TRBV24-1 and TRBJ2-5, with 8 bases aligning to TRBD2. There are 15 residues in the CDR3. J gave up 5 bases and V 0 bases, and 4 bases lay outside the gene matches. Germline V gene sequence: CDR1 KGHDR, CDR2 SFDVKD. CDR3 sequence reads: CATSDLRGGVETQYF. In nucleotides, the CDR3 is TGTGCCACCAGTGATTTGCGGGGGGGAGTGGAGACCCAGTACTTC.

This sequence joins TRBV11-2 and TRBJ2-2; a weak D match, TRBD1 (6 bases). V was pared by 1 base and J by 3 bases, with 6 bases between. This CDR3 spans 14 amino acids. Germline values: CDR1 SGHAT, CDR2 FQNNGV. The CDR3 loop is CASSLGQDTGELFF. In DNA, the CDR3 is TGTGCCAGCAGCTTAGGACAGGACACCGGGGAGCTGTTTTTT.

The chain couples TRBV2 to TRBJ1-5; D possibly corresponds to TRBD1 (6 bases). The CDR3 extends over 16 amino acids. Trimming removed 9 bases from V and 2 bases from J, with 20 bases in between. Per germline, CDR1 SNHLY and CDR2 FYNNEI. CDR3 sequence: CARPTGKGGGNQPQHF. CDR3 nucleotide sequence: TGTGCCAGGCCAACAGGGAAAGGGGGAGGCAATCAGCCCCAGCATTTT.

The chain has TRBV4-1 and TRBJ1-4; D not certain. Trimming removed 5 bases at V and 5 bases at J, with 9 bases between. The CDR3 loop spans 13 amino acids. Germline V lookup: CDR1 MGHRA, CDR2 YSYEKL. CDR3 amino acids: CASSIEWNEKLFF. The DNA of the CDR3 is TGCGCCAGCAGCATAGAATGGAATGAAAAACTGTTTTTT.

This clone was seen a handful of times. The chain joins TRBV9 to TRBJ1-6; 7 bases map to TRBD1. The CDR3 has 18 amino acids. Germline V lookup: CDR1 SGDLS, CDR2 YYNGEE. Germline trimming cut 3 bases from V and 7 bases from J; bases unmatched to any gene: 16. The CDR3 loop reads CASSAPAGGRGLNSPLHF. The CDR3 DNA follows: TGTGCCAGCAGCGCACCCGCGGGGGGTAGGGGGCTAAATTCACCCCTCCACTTT.

The genes are TRBV7-9 and TRBJ2-4, with D perhaps TRBD2 (5 bases). CDR1 is SEHNR, CDR2 FQNEAQ, per germline (reference sequence). V was shortened by 4 bases and J by 6 bases, with 19 bases between the two germline ends. This CDR3 is 16 amino acids long. CDR3 sequence reads: CASSSYAPGIPNIQYF. CDR3 nucleotides: TGTGCCAGCAGCTCTTATGCTCCGGGAATCCCAAACATTCAGTACTTC. The full variable domain, with the rest looked up from reference TRBV7-9 and TRBJ2-4, is DTGVSQNPRHKITKRGQNVTFRCDPISEHNRLYWYRQTLGQGPEFLTYFQNEAQLEKSRLLSDRFSAERPKGSFSTLEIQRTEQGDSAMYLCASSSYAPGIPNIQYFGAGTRLSVL.

The chain links TRBV6-6 to TRBJ1-2, with 9 bases identical to TRBD1. Germline trimming cut 8 bases from V and 3 bases from J; bases unmatched to any gene: 10. The CDR3 loop spans 15 amino acids. Germline V gene lookup returns CDR1 MNHNY and CDR2 SVGAGI (reference sequence). The CDR3 is CASLKAGTGHYGYTF. The DNA for the CDR3 is TGTGCCAGCTTAAAGGCCGGGACAGGGCACTATGGCTACACCTTC.

V usage is TRBV18 and J usage is TRBJ1-2, with a weak D call TRBD1 (5 bases). The V and J ends lost 1 base and 3 bases respectively, with 12 bases between them. CDR1 KGHSH and CDR2 LQKENI come from the germline V gene. This CDR3 has 15 residues. DNA of the CDR3: TGTGCCAGCTCACCACAAACCGGGACTTACTATGGCTACACCTTC. Its translation is CASSPQTGTYYGYTF.

V gene TRBV27 combines with J gene TRBJ1-2, with a possible D match to TRBD1 (5 bases). Trimming removed 4 bases from V and 4 bases from J, with 16 bases in between. The germline gives CDR1 MNHEY, CDR2 SMNVEV (reference sequence). The CDR3 runs 15 residues. The CDR3 is CASSSSQGSGYGYTF. Written as DNA, the CDR3 is TGTGCCAGCAGTTCTTCTCAGGGTTCCGGCTATGGCTACACCTTC.

The V call is TRBV2, the J call TRBJ2-1, with 10 bases aligning to TRBD2. V dropped 8 bases and J dropped 11; count of bases not matched to a gene: 12. The germline CDR1 and CDR2 sequences are SNHLY and FYNNEI. The CDR3 has 14 residues. CDR3 protein: CASRETGTSDKQFF. CDR3 nucleotide sequence: TGTGCCAGCCGGGAAACCGGGACTAGCGATAAGCAGTTCTTC.

This chain connects TRBV18 to TRBJ2-1, with 9 bases lining up with TRBD2. V was pared by 3 bases and J by 4 bases, with 4 bases of the junction left unmatched. There are 15 residues in the CDR3. Looked up from germline, CDR1 is KGHSH and CDR2 is LQKENI. As DNA, the CDR3 is TGTGCCAGCTCACCGGGGCTAGCGGGGTACAATGAGCAGTTCTTC. As protein: CASSPGLAGYNEQFF.

Remarks on this clone: This sample includes further DNA sequences coding for the same CDR3. This chain connects TRBV19 to TRBJ2-7, with D hard to call. V lost 3 bases and J 6 bases, leaving 18 bases between the germline ends. Germline loops: CDR1 LNHDA, CDR2 SQIVND (reference sequence). The CDR3 consists of 15 residues. In nucleotides, the CDR3 is TGTGCCAGTAGTATCAGAAGAGACTCAGAGGCCGAGCAGTACTTC. Its translation: CASSIRRDSEAEQYF.

Only a few counts were recorded for this clone. The CDR3 here is CASSLYASGQSPLHF. CDR3 coding DNA: TGCGCCAGCAGCTTGTATGCGTCAGGGCAATCACCCCTCCACTTT. The rearrangement joins TRBV5-1 to TRBJ1-6; possibly TRBD1 for D (5 bases). The CDR3 extends over 15 amino acids. V was clipped by 1 base and J by 10 bases, with 15 bases between them. Germline-derived CDR1 and CDR2 are SGHRS and YFSETQ.